This T cell receptor (beta chain) is drawn from a study of T cell repertoires in cytomegalovirus infection. Looking at the study overall: Public TCR beta signatures indicated both CMV infection and matching HLA type. Points from the study as a whole: What dominated the ex vivo response were HLA-C-restricted CMV-specific TCR beta clonotypes. The cumulative frequency of public TCR beta families identified carriers of CMV plus the relevant HLA.

The table lists this clonotype with a few counts. No antigen is known for it. V gave up 4 bases and J gave up 0 bases; unmatched junction bases: 10. The CDR3 is made up of 17 amino acids. Germline values: CDR1 SGHRS, CDR2 YFSETQ. TCRdb reanalysed the reads using MiXCR and keeps one entry per CDR3 protein. The sample consists of about 320,000 distinct CDR3 sequences, roughly 9.5% of them appearing once. The sequence derives from a human donor in good health (CMV status not recorded). Some clones in this sample may be carry-over from other donors' samples. V and J are TRBV5-1 and TRBJ2-1; 7 nucleotides align to TRBD1. The specimen sequenced was PBMCs. In nucleotides, the CDR3 is TGCGCCAGCAGCCCCGGGACAGTCCTAAGCTCCTACAATGAGCAGTTCTTC. Residues: CASSPGTVLSSYNEQFF.